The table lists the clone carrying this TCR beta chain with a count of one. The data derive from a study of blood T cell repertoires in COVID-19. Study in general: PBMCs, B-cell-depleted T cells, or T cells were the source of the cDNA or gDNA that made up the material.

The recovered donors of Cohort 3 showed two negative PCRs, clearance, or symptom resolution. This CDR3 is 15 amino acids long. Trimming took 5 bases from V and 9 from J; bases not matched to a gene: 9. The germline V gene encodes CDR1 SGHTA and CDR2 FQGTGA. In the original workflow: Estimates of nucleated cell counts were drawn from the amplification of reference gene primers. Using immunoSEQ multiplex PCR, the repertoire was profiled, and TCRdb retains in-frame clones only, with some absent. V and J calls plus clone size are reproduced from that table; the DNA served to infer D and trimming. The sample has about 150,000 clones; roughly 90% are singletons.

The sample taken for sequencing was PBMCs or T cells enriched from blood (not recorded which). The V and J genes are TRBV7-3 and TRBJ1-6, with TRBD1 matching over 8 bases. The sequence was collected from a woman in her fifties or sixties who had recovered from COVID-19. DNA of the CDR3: TGTGCCAGCAGCCCAGGAACAGGGGGAAGTTCACCCCTCCACTTT. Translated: CASSPGTGGSSPLHF. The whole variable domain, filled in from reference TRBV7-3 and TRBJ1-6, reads GAGVSQTPSNKVTEKGKYVELRCDPISGHTALYWYRQSLGQGPEFLIYFQGTGAADDSGLPNDRFFAVRPEGSVSTLKIQRTERGDSAVYLCASSPGTGGSSPLHFGNGTRLTVT.